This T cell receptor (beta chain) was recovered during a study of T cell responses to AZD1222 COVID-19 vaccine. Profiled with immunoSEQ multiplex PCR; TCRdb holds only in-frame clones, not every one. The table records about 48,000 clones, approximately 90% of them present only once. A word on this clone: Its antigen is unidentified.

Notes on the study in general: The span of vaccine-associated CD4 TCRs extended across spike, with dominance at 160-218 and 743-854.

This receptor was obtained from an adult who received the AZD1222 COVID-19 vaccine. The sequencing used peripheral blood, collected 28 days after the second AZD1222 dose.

As DNA, the CDR3 is TGTGCCAGCAGTCGCCGGGACTCCTTAGTCGACGAGCAGTACTTC. This gives the protein CASSRRDSLVDEQYF. The genes are TRBV6-5 and TRBJ2-7, with D possibly being TRBD2 (6 bases). Looked up from germline, CDR1 is MNHEY and CDR2 is SVGAGI. The CDR3 consists of 15 residues. V lost 5 bases and J lost 5, with 19 bases in between.